The clone carrying this T cell receptor (beta chain) was seen a few times. The target antigen is unknown. This specimen comes from a study of T cells in Graves' hyperthyroidism and ophthalmopathy. Overall study findings and caveats: Separation of ophthalmopathy from stable hyperthyroidism was achieved by a 13 V-J model. Blood also held most thyroid clonotypes expanded beyond 0.001.

Lactation, pregnancy, other autoimmune disease or uncontrolled infection excluded patients. Together with thyroid ultrasound, orbital computed tomography, serum thyroxine and TRAb, clinical symptoms were used for diagnoses. The CDR3 consists of 14 residues. The germline V gene encodes CDR1 SGHDN and CDR2 FVKESK. Trimming pared 6 bases from V and 2 bases from J, leaving 14 bases between. TCR beta CDR3 sequences were amplified from RNA transcripts. TCR CDR3 regions were first amplified by RT-PCR with HTBI primers. A single record per CDR3 protein comes from TCRdb applying MiXCR to the multiplex PCR reads. Here the sample spans approximately 330,000 distinct CDR3 sequences, around 13% being singletons.

This sequence originates from a woman aged 40 to 49 with Graves' ophthalmopathy. V is TRBV14 and J is TRBJ2-7; TRBD2 is a possible D gene (6 bases). Material for sequencing was blood. The CDR3 DNA reads TGTGCCAGCAGTCAGATTCGGAGGGCCTACGAGCAGTACTTC. This sequence encodes CASSQIRRAYEQYF.